The clone carrying this T cell receptor (beta chain) was found once. These data originate in a study of PD-L1 blockade in urothelial cancer. Study at large: Blood was evaluated 3 weeks (second dose) and 6 weeks after therapy began. Blood yielded a median of 141,255 T cells per sample.

Synthetic TCR analog templates were spiked into each PCR. TCRdb's table, derived via immunoSEQ multiplex PCR, lists solely in-frame clones and lacks some. The profile shows around 120,000 clones, under 85% of them singletons. The receptor's source is a man aged 45-65 years with urothelial cancer. The source was PBMCs, collected around atezolizumab (anti-PD-L1) treatment.

The CDR3 nucleotides read TGTGCCAGCGGCCATCGGACAGGGTCTAACGAGCAGTACTTC. This sequence encodes CASGHRTGSNEQYF. The chain couples TRBV7-9 to TRBJ2-7; TRBD1 matches at 8 bases. In germline, CDR1 is SEHNR, CDR2 FQNEAQ (reference sequence). The CDR3 contains 14 residues. The V segment lost 8 bases and the J segment 5 bases; nucleotides outside the gene matches: 11.